The clone carrying this TCR beta chain was counted between two and nine times. Its antigen is unidentified. The CDR3 consists of 13 residues. Germline V gene lookup returns CDR1 SGHNT and CDR2 YYREEE (reference sequence). The V segment lost 4 bases and the J segment 7 bases; nucleotides outside the gene matches: 2. This specimen comes from a study of OX40 agonist ivuxolimab in advanced cancers. Study context: Partial responses, seen in three patients, involved one hepatocellular carcinoma and two cutaneous melanomas.

Generated by immunoSEQ multiplex PCR, the TCRdb table keeps only in-frame clones and is missing some. The sample carries over 95,000 clones, 80% to 90% recorded once. Findings and limits, study-wide: The average count of expanded clones was higher among CD8+ T cells than among CD4+.

The sequence was obtained from an adult with an advanced solid tumor such as melanoma, head and neck, liver or kidney cancer. V gene TRBV5-4 combines with J gene TRBJ1-6, with TRBD1 identical over 7 bases. The specimen was CD4+ or CD8+ T cells sorted from blood, collected in a trial of the OX40 agonist ivuxolimab. CDR3 sequence reads: CASSEDRNSPLHF. CDR3 nucleotide sequence: TGTGCCAGCAGCGAGGACAGGAATTCACCCCTCCACTTT.